The sequence of this T cell receptor beta chain was determined in a study of beta chain features in type 1 diabetes. Broader study findings: Within each of all four CD4+ subsets, Type 1 diabetes patients had TCRB CDR3s that were moderately but significantly shorter.

Every isolated RNA sample was fully reverse transcribed, so sequencing captured expressed TCRB transcripts. Generated by immunoSEQ multiplex PCR, the TCRdb table keeps only in-frame clones and is missing some. The table has fewer than 300,000 clones, 9.5% to 13% seen once. In this sample, this clone turned up a few times. Its specificity is not known. V lost 4 bases, J lost 0 bases, and 11 bases lay in between. Germline V lookup: CDR1 SGHRS, CDR2 YFSETQ. The CDR3 runs to 14 residues. The receptor was derived from a man younger than 40 with type 1 diabetes. The sample taken for sequencing was naive CD4+ T cells from blood. The V and J genes are TRBV5-1 and TRBJ2-7, with unresolved D. Written as DNA, the CDR3 is TGCGCCAGCAGCAACACAGTTAACTCCTACGAGCAGTACTTC. It encodes CASSNTVNSYEQYF.